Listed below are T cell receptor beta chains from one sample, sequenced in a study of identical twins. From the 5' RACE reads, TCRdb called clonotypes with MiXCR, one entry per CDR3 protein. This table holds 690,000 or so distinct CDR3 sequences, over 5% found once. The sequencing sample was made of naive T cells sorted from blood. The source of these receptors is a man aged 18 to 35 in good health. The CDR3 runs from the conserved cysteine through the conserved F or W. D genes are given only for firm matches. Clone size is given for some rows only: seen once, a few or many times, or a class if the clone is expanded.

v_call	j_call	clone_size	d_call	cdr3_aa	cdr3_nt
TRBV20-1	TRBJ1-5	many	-	CSAKDFSNQPQHF	TGCAGTGCTAAAGACTTCTCCAATCAGCCCCAGCATTTT
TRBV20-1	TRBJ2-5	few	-	CSATKLLVYQETQYF	TGCAGTGCTACCAAACTACTAGTGTACCAAGAGACCCAGTACTTC
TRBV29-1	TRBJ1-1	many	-	CSVWGPGIGEAFF	TGCAGCGTGTGGGGACCGGGGATTGGTGAAGCTTTCTTT
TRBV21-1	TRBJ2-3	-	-	CASSFTRYLSFPVPDTQYF	TGTGCCAGCAGCTTTACGAGGTATTTGAGTTTCCCGGTCCCAGATACGCAGTATTTT
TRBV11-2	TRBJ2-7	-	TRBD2	CASSLELGGLGGSEQYF	TGTGCCAGCAGCTTAGAATTGGGGGGACTGGGAGGGTCCGAGCAGTACTTC
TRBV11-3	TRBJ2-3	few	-	CASSSEVAWTQYF	TGTGCCAGCAGCTCGGAGGTTGCGTGGACGCAGTATTTT
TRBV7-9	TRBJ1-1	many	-	CASSPPGTEAFF	TGTGCCAGCAGCCCTCCTGGCACTGAAGCTTTCTTT
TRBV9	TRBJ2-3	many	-	CASSPREWLDTQYF	TGTGCCAGCAGCCCAAGGGAGTGGTTGGATACGCAGTATTTT
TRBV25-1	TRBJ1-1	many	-	CASRNLNTEAFF	TGTGCCAGCAGAAACCTGAACACTGAAGCTTTCTTT
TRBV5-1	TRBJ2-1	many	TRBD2	CASSPWTSGRMKGPRAQFF	TGCGCCAGCAGCCCGTGGACTAGCGGGAGGATGAAGGGACCTAGGGCGCAGTTCTTC
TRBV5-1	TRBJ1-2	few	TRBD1	CASTTQGSYGYTF	TGCGCCAGCACCACACAGGGGAGTTATGGCTACACCTTC
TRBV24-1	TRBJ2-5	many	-	CATSVTGAGSQETQYF	TGTGCCACCAGTGTGACTGGCGCGGGAAGCCAAGAGACCCAGTACTTC
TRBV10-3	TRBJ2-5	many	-	CAISRGPLGETQYF	TGTGCCATCAGTCGGGGGCCCCTTGGAGAGACCCAGTACTTC
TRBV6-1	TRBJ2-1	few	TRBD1	CASSTGGSNEQFF	TGTGCCAGCAGTACAGGGGGGTCCAATGAGCAGTTCTTC
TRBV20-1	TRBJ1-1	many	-	CSARDRQLMNTEAFF	TGCAGTGCTAGAGATAGACAGCTTATGAACACTGAAGCTTTCTTT
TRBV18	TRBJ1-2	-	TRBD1	CASSPPGTVGGGYTF	TGTGCCAGCTCACCACCGGGGACAGTAGGAGGGGGCTACACCTTC
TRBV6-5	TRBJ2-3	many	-	CASSYLGGSTDTQYF	TGTGCCAGCAGTTACTTAGGGGGATCCACAGATACGCAGTATTTT
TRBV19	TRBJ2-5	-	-	CASSADRRKETQYF	TGTGCCAGTAGCGCAGACAGGAGGAAAGAGACCCAGTACTTC
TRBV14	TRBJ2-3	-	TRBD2	CASSQDSGTSGSSTDTQYF	TGTGCCAGCAGCCAAGATAGCGGAACTAGCGGGAGTAGCACAGATACGCAGTATTTT
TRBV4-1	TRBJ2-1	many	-	CASSQQGPNEQFF	TGCGCCAGCAGCCAACAGGGACCCAATGAGCAGTTCTTC
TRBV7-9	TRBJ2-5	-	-	CASSLSSGTMGTQYF	TGTGCCAGCAGCTTATCATCCGGGACGATGGGGACCCAGTACTTC
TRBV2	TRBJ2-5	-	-	CASRREGAQYF	TGTGCCAGCAGGAGGGAAGGGGCCCAGTACTTC
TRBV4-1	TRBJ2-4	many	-	CASSLDRAKNIQYF	TGCGCCAGCAGCCTGGACCGAGCCAAAAACATTCAGTACTTC
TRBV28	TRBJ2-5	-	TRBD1	CASTERTGYEETQYF	TGTGCCAGCACCGAAAGGACAGGATACGAAGAGACCCAGTACTTC
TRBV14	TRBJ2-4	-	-	CASSLNTGTNIQYF	TGTGCCAGCAGCCTAAACACAGGGACAAACATTCAGTACTTC
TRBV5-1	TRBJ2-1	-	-	CASSSAMLEQFF	TGCGCCAGCAGCTCGGCAATGCTTGAGCAGTTCTTC
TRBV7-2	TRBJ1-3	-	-	CASSSPDRVTKGNTIYF	TGTGCCAGCAGCTCCCCCGACCGGGTAACGAAGGGAAACACCATATATTTT
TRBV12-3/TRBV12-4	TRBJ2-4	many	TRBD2	CASSSGREGPYRAKNIQYF	TGTGCCAGCTCAAGCGGGCGGGAGGGCCCCTACCGGGCCAAAAACATTCAGTACTTC
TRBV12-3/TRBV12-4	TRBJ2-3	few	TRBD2	CASSFKLAASTDTQYF	TGTGCCAGCAGTTTCAAACTAGCGGCTAGCACAGATACGCAGTATTTT
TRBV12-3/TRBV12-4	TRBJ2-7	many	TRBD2	CASSPQLAGLSYEQYF	TGTGCCAGCAGTCCGCAGCTAGCGGGACTTTCCTACGAGCAGTACTTC
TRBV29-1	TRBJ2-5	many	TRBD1	CSVEDRGQGYETQYF	TGCAGCGTTGAAGACCGAGGACAGGGATACGAGACCCAGTACTTC
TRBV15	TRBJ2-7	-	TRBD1	CATSREYRGLRYEQYF	TGTGCCACCAGCAGGGAATACAGGGGGCTTCGGTACGAGCAGTACTTC
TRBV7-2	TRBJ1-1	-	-	CASSRRVGGGPVAEAFF	TGTGCCAGCAGCCGGCGCGTAGGGGGGGGACCTGTCGCTGAAGCTTTCTTT
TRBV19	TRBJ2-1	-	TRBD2	CASSRGLAGSGEQFF	TGTGCCAGTAGCCGAGGACTAGCGGGATCCGGTGAGCAGTTCTTC
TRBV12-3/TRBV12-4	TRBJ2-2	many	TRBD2	CASPTSGKDSNTGELFF	TGTGCCAGCCCGACTAGCGGCAAAGATTCGAACACCGGGGAGCTGTTTTTT
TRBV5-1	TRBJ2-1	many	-	CASSTLMVNEQFF	TGCGCCAGCAGCACTCTAATGGTCAATGAGCAGTTCTTC
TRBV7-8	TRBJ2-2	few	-	CASSLVGTETGELFF	TGTGCCAGCAGCTTAGTAGGGACTGAGACCGGGGAGCTGTTTTTT
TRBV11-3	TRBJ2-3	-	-	CASSSVINSMTDTQYF	TGTGCCAGCAGCTCCGTTATAAACAGTATGACAGATACGCAGTATTTT
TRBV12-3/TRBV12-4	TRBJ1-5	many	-	CASSYGIPRNQPQHF	TGTGCCAGCAGTTATGGCATACCACGCAATCAGCCCCAGCATTTT
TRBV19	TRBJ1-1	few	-	CASSIQKGMNEAFF	TGTGCCAGTAGTATTCAGAAGGGAATGAATGAAGCTTTCTTT
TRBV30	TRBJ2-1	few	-	CAWSARYNEQFF	TGTGCCTGGAGTGCCCGATACAATGAGCAGTTCTTC
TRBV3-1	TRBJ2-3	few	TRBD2	CASSPNPGTSRRNTQYF	TGTGCCAGCAGCCCGAATCCCGGGACTAGCAGGAGAAATACGCAGTATTTT
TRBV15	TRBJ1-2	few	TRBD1	CATSRSSQGGDGYTF	TGTGCCACCAGCAGGTCTAGCCAGGGGGGAGATGGCTACACCTTC
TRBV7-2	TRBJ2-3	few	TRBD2	CASAKWTSITDTQYF	TGTGCCAGCGCCAAATGGACTAGCATCACAGATACGCAGTATTTT
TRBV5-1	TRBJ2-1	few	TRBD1	CASRGTGKYNEQFF	TGCGCCAGCAGAGGGACAGGGAAGTACAATGAGCAGTTCTTC
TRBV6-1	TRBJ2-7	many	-	CASRRLADRSQYF	TGTGCCAGTAGACGACTCGCCGACCGCTCCCAGTACTTC
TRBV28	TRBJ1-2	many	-	CASSLLRGPHYGYTF	TGTGCCAGCAGTTTATTACGGGGCCCTCACTATGGCTACACCTTC
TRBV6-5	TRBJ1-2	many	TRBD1	CASYEGAQGYTF	TGTGCCAGCTACGAGGGGGCGCAAGGCTACACCTTC
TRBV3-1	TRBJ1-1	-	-	CASTLGGFGLSEAFF	TGTGCCAGCACTCTTGGGGGGTTTGGGTTGTCTGAAGCTTTCTTT
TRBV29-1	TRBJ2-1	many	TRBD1	CSVHRDRDGEQFF	TGCAGCGTCCACCGGGACAGGGACGGTGAGCAGTTCTTC